These 29 T cell receptor beta chains share one sample of origin, sequenced in a study of CD8+ T cells in alopecia areata. Extracted from the samples, RNA was reverse transcribed into cDNA to serve as the sequencing template. This table comes from immunoSEQ multiplex PCR, and its TCRdb copy is limited to in-frame clones, with some not included. The sample carries some 150,000 clones, about 60% recorded once. The sample was CD4+ T cells sorted from blood, taken at week 0. Every receptor here comes from a human donor with alopecia areata.

This clone came up a few times. The chain couples TRBV7-2 to TRBJ2-3; TRBD2 matches at 7 bases. CDR3 size: 16 residues. The germline CDR1 and CDR2 sequences are SGHTA and FQGNSA. The V gene end was trimmed by 1 base and the J gene end by 4 bases; junction bases not matched to a gene: 8. DNA of the CDR3: TGTGCCAGCAGCTTAGACGGCGGGGGTAGCTCAGATACGCAGTATTTT. Its protein is CASSLDGGGSSDTQYF.

This clone was recorded a few times. The same CDR3 is also encoded by other DNA sequences in this sample. V usage is TRBV5-1 and J usage is TRBJ2-2, with no clear D. V was clipped by 0 bases and J by 3 bases, with 3 bases between them. There are 13 residues in the CDR3. In germline, CDR1 is SGHRS, CDR2 YFSETQ. The CDR3: CASSLGYTGELFF. The CDR3 DNA follows: TGCGCCAGCAGCTTGGGGTACACCGGGGAGCTGTTTTTT.

In regard to this clone: A read error may produce the germline difference seen at one junction end. This chain connects TRBV14 to TRBJ2-7, with 8 bases lining up with TRBD2. Germline values: CDR1 SGHDN, CDR2 FVKESK. There are 17 residues in the CDR3. CDR3 coding DNA: TGTACCAGCAGCACCTCCCCCTCGGCTAGCGGGCCGTACGAGCAGTACTTC. Amino acids: CTSSTSPSASGPYEQYF.

This clone was counted only a few times. The chain carries TRBV7-9 and TRBJ2-7, with 8 bases fitting TRBD1. This CDR3 spans 16 amino acids. Losses at the gene ends were 7 bases for V and 3 bases for J; bases not matched to a gene: 14. The germline gives CDR1 SEHNR, CDR2 FQNEAQ (reference sequence). The CDR3 DNA is TGTGCCAGCATCCTCAGGGGGCGGCCACCTCGCTACGAGCAGTACTTC. As protein: CASILRGRPPRYEQYF.

The gene calls are TRBV2 and TRBJ1-4; D might be TRBD1 (5 bases). Germline values: CDR1 SNHLY, CDR2 FYNNEI. The CDR3 is 14 amino acids. Trimming stripped 6 bases from V and 7 bases from J, with 15 bases between. As DNA, the CDR3 is TGTGCCAGCAGACCCCTGGGGGACGGTGAAAAACTGTTTTTT. Amino acids: CASRPLGDGEKLFF. The whole variable domain, remainder taken from reference TRBV2 and TRBJ1-4, is EPEVTQTPSHQVTQMGQEVILRCVPISNHLYFYWYRQILGQKVEFLVSFYNNEISEKSEIFDDQFSVERPDGSNFTLKIRSTKLEDSAMYFCASRPLGDGEKLFFGSGTQLSVL.

V and J are TRBV6-5 and TRBJ2-5; no firm D call. There are 11 residues in the CDR3. Trimming cost V 8 bases and J 4 bases, with 8 bases left between them. Germline V gene sequence: CDR1 MNHEY, CDR2 SVGAGI. The CDR3 loop is CASALGETQYF. For the CDR3, the DNA is TGTGCCAGCGCCCTTGGAGAGACCCAGTACTTC.

The genes are TRBV7-9 and TRBJ2-5; D unresolved. This CDR3 has 18 amino acids. CDR1 is SEHNR and CDR2 is FQNEAQ in the germline V gene (reference sequence). The V end lost 5 bases, the J end lost 3 bases, and 25 bases lay between the germline ends. As DNA, the CDR3 is TGTGCCAGCAGCCACAACTTGGGCTACTTCGCGCCGGAAGAGACCCAGTACTTC. Protein: CASSHNLGYFAPEETQYF.

The chain uses TRBV9 and TRBJ2-3, with 12 bases that match TRBD2. CDR1 and CDR2 from the germline V gene are SGDLS and YYNGEE. Trimming at V came to 3 bases and at J to 6 bases, leaving 8 bases not matched to a gene. The CDR3 runs to 16 residues. CDR3 protein: CASSAGLAGYRDTQYF. The CDR3 bases are TGTGCCAGCAGCGCCGGACTAGCGGGGTATAGGGATACGCAGTATTTT.

This clone has a handful of counts. V is TRBV10-3 and J is TRBJ2-5; D assignment may be TRBD1 or TRBD2 (5 bases each). The germline V and J ends were trimmed by 0 bases and 1 base, with 6 bases remaining between them. Germline V lookup: CDR1 ENHRY, CDR2 SYGVKD. The CDR3 is 14 amino acids. The CDR3 sequence is CAISESGVQETQYF. The CDR3 region has the DNA TGTGCCATCAGTGAGTCGGGGGTCCAAGAGACCCAGTACTTC.

The rearrangement joins TRBV4-1 to TRBJ2-1; the D is unclear. Germline V gives CDR1 MGHRA, CDR2 YSYEKL. Trimming took 0 bases from V and 6 from J, leaving 6 bases between them. The CDR3 spans 13 residues. The CDR3 sequence is CASSQERLNEQFF. DNA of the CDR3: TGCGCCAGCAGCCAAGAACGCCTCAATGAGCAGTTCTTC.

This clone has a single count. The chain couples TRBV5-1 to TRBJ2-6, with D possibly being TRBD1 (6 bases). CDR1 and CDR2 from the germline V gene are SGHRS and YFSETQ. V lost 4 bases to trimming and J lost 3 bases, with 8 bases between them. CDR3 length equals 14 residues. The CDR3: CASSHRVGANVLTF. Written as DNA, the CDR3 is TGCGCCAGCAGCCACAGGGTTGGGGCCAACGTCCTGACTTTC.

V and J are TRBV7-8 and TRBJ2-2; unclear D gene. This CDR3 contains 14 residues. The germline V gene encodes CDR1 SGHVS and CDR2 FQNEAQ. The V gene lost 5 bases and the J gene lost 6 bases, with 13 bases spanning the gap. CDR3 DNA sequence: TGTGCCAGCAGCCCAGCGAGCCGTTCCGGGGAGCTGTTTTTT. Its translation is CASSPASRSGELFF.

The chain uses TRBV2 and TRBJ1-2; no clear D. The V end lost 3 bases, the J end lost 2 bases, and 7 bases lay between the germline ends. CDR1 SNHLY and CDR2 FYNNEI come from the germline V gene. The CDR3 totals 13 residues. The CDR3 nucleotides read TGTGCCAGCAGTGAGGGCCCAAACTATGGCTACACCTTC. Amino acid sequence: CASSEGPNYGYTF.

In nucleotides, the CDR3 is TGTGCCTGGACCCCTAAACCTAGGGGTACGCAGTATTTT. Its protein product is CAWTPKPRGTQYF. The chain couples TRBV30 to TRBJ2-3; a possible D gene is TRBD1 (5 bases). The germline V gene has CDR1 GTSNPN and CDR2 SVGIG (reference sequence). CDR3 length: 13 amino acids. V gave up 4 bases and J gave up 8 bases, with 16 bases separating them.

The chain uses TRBV11-2 and TRBJ2-1; D perhaps matches TRBD1 (6 bases). The CDR3 sequence is 15 residues long. Looked up from germline, CDR1 is SGHAT and CDR2 is FQNNGV. With 5 bases removed from V and 5 bases from J, the gap between germline ends came to 16 bases. The CDR3 region has the DNA TGTGCCAGCAGCCTGAACACAGGGAGTAACAATGAGCAGTTCTTC. It yields the protein CASSLNTGSNNEQFF.

This clone occurred once. The chain joins TRBV6-5 to TRBJ2-3; 8 bases map to TRBD2. This CDR3 comprises 15 residues. The germline gives CDR1 MNHEY, CDR2 SVGAGI. V lost 9 bases, J lost 4 bases, and 12 bases stayed unmatched. CDR3 residues: CASSMGGGTADTQYF. The CDR3 DNA is TGTGCCAGTTCAATGGGCGGGGGGACGGCAGATACGCAGTATTTT.

V and J are TRBV11-2 and TRBJ2-7; D gene uncertain. Germline V gene lookup returns CDR1 SGHAT and CDR2 FQNNGV. V lost 3 bases and J lost 0, with 12 bases in between. The CDR3 is 15 residues long. The CDR3 region has the DNA TGTGCCAGCAGCTTGGTCCAGGTTAGCTCCTACGAGCAGTACTTC. It specifies CASSLVQVSSYEQYF.

This clone has more than one count but fewer than ten. The chain couples TRBV6-5 to TRBJ2-5; D may correspond to TRBD1 or TRBD2 (5 bases each). The germline V gene has CDR1 MNHEY and CDR2 SVGAGI. Trimming removed 3 bases at V and 5 bases at J, with 10 bases between. CDR3 length: 13 amino acids. This CDR3 reads CASSYRDRETQYF. In nucleotides, the CDR3 is TGTGCCAGCAGTTATAGGGACCGGGAGACCCAGTACTTC.

This clone was found a few times. The chain combines TRBV10-3 with TRBJ2-1, with 7 bases fitting TRBD1. Germline-derived CDR1 and CDR2 are ENHRY and SYGVKD. The CDR3 extends over 14 amino acids. V gave up 6 bases and J gave up 5 bases; unmatched junction bases: 7. The CDR3 nucleotides read TGTGCCATCAGCCCACAGGGGAGCGACAATGAGCAGTTCTTC. It codes for CAISPQGSDNEQFF.

The sample holds a few counts of this clone. V and J are TRBV30 and TRBJ2-1, with 8 positions matching TRBD2. The CDR3 loop spans 16 amino acids. V lost 3 bases and J lost 1; bases outside the gene matches: 8. Germline assignment: CDR1 GTSNPN and CDR2 SVGIG (reference sequence). For the CDR3, the DNA is TGTGCCTGGAGCTACAGCGGGGGAGCGTCCTACAATGAGCAGTTCTTC. This gives the protein CAWSYSGGASYNEQFF.

The chain combines TRBV29-1 with TRBJ2-7; 8 bases match TRBD1. Germline V gene lookup returns CDR1 SQVTM and CDR2 ANQGSEA. This CDR3 has 12 amino acids. With V trimmed by 7 bases and J by 0 bases, 2 bases remained unmatched. The CDR3 sequence: CSAQGASYEQYF. CDR3 DNA sequence: TGCAGCGCTCAGGGGGCCTCCTACGAGCAGTACTTC.

This chain joins TRBV2 and TRBJ1-4; D remains ambiguous. The germline gives CDR1 SNHLY, CDR2 FYNNEI. This CDR3 comprises 14 residues. Trimming took off 4 bases at V and 8 bases at J, with 14 bases between the two ends. In DNA form, the CDR3 reads TGTGCCAGCAGTGCCGAGGGCGGTCGGGAAAAACTGTTTTTT. Its protein is CASSAEGGREKLFF.

J is TRBJ2-7 and V is TRBV23-1; D may correspond to TRBD1 or TRBD2 (5 bases each). TRBV23-1 is annotated as an ORF whose role is uncertain. Trimming shortened V by 8 bases and J by 6 bases, and 20 bases separated the two germline ends. The CDR3 totals 14 residues. The CDR3 reads CASPDLGALSEQYF. CDR3 bases: TGCGCCAGCCCAGATCTCGGGGCCCTCTCCGAGCAGTACTTC.

This clone was found a few times. The genes are TRBV5-4 and TRBJ2-3; D may correspond to TRBD1 or TRBD2 (7 bases each). V was cut by 4 bases and J by 5 bases, with 11 bases left in between. This CDR3 region has 13 residues. Germline lookup yields CDR1 SGHNT and CDR2 YYREEE (reference sequence). CDR3 protein: CASSPGGGDTQYF. CDR3 nucleotides: TGTGCCAGCAGCCCAGGGGGGGGAGATACGCAGTATTTT.

This sequence joins TRBV5-6 and TRBJ1-5, with a possible D match to TRBD1 (6 bases). The CDR3 runs 16 residues. The V gene's germline CDR1 is SGHDT and CDR2 YYEEEE. Trimming cost V 4 bases and J 2 bases, with 16 bases left between them. This CDR3 reads CASSTTGWDRNQPQHF. The CDR3 DNA follows: TGTGCCAGCAGCACAACAGGGTGGGATCGCAATCAGCCCCAGCATTTT.

This clone was seen only a few times. The chain carries TRBV29-1 and TRBJ2-7, with a possible D match to TRBD1 (6 bases). The CDR3 is 12 amino acids. Trimming pared 4 bases from V and 3 bases from J, leaving 10 bases between. Germline CDR1 reads SQVTM; CDR2 reads ANQGSEA. The DNA of the CDR3 is TGCAGCGTTGGGACAGTTTACTACGAGCAGTACTTC. Protein product: CSVGTVYYEQYF.

V is TRBV29-1 and J is TRBJ1-5, with D hard to call. Between the trimmed V and J ends, which lost 4 bases and 5 bases, there was a span of 9 bases. CDR3 length: 12 amino acids. CDR1 and CDR2 (germline): SQVTM, ANQGSEA. Here the CDR3 reads CSVVGIHQPQHF. The CDR3 bases are TGCAGCGTTGTGGGCATCCATCAGCCCCAGCATTTT.

This clone occurred a few times. This chain joins TRBV7-3 and TRBJ2-1; 8 bases line up with TRBD2. The CDR3 covers 14 residues. Germline lookup yields CDR1 SGHTA and CDR2 FQGTGA. Trimming removed 2 bases from V and 7 bases from J; junction bases left unmatched: 4. The CDR3 DNA is TGTGCCAGCAGCTTACAGCGGGGGTTAAATGAGCAGTTCTTC. Translation: CASSLQRGLNEQFF.

V gene TRBV5-4 combines with J gene TRBJ1-1; D is unclear. The length of the CDR3 is 13 residues. Looked up from germline, CDR1 is SGHNT and CDR2 is YYREEE (reference sequence). Trimming pared 5 bases from V and 1 base from J, leaving 9 bases between. CDR3 DNA sequence: TGTGCCAGCAGAAGGAGCGCGAACACTGAAGCTTTCTTT. This translates into CASRRSANTEAFF.